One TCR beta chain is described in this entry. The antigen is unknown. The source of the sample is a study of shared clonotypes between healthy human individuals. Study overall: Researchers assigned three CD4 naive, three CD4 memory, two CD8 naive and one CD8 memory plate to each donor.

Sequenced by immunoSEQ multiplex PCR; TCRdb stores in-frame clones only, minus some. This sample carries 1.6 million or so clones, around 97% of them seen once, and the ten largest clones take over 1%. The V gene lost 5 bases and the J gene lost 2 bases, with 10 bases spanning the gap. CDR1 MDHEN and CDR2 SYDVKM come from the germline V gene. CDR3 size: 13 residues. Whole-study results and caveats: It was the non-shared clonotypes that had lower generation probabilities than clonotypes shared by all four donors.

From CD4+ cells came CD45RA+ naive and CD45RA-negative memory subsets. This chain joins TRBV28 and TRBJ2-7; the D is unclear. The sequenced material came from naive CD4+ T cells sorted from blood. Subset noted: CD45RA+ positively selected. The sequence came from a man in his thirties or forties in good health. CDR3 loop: CASSTNTPYEQYF. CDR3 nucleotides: TGTGCCAGCAGTACTAACACGCCCTACGAGCAGTACTTC. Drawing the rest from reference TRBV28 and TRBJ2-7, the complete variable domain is DVKVTQSSRYLVKRTGEKVFLECVQDMDHENMFWYRQDPGLGLRLIYFSYDVKMKEKGDIPEGYSVSREKKERFSLILESASTNQTSMYLCASSTNTPYEQYFGPGTRLTVT.